The text below deals with one T cell receptor (beta chain). Many counts were recorded for this clonotype. It lacks a known antigen. No quality values exist for individual bases; no much larger clone is one base distant. V loses 3 bases at its end and J loses 7 bases; junction bases beyond the gene matches: 11. From cysteine to phenylalanine, the CDR3 is 15 amino acids long. Kept here is only the CDR3 DNA, which spans 45 bases and is read in frame from base 1. Via the germline V gene (reference sequence), CDR1 is LGHDT and CDR2 YNNKEL. The sample is drawn from a study of T cells in Graves' hyperthyroidism and ophthalmopathy (dated 2019 in TCRdb). Turning to the overall study: Peripheral blood was collected at initial diagnosis, before any treatment. TCR Vbeta CDR3 sequencing of 130 to 150 peripheral blood samples (over 40 ophthalmopathy, roughly 72 hyperthyroidism and roughly 17 progressor patients) is reported in the paper. To identify distinguishing TCR V-J signatures, a discovery cohort of roughly 100 patients was used, comprising 43 with Graves' ophthalmopathy and 57 with stable Graves' hyperthyroidism. For training and testing, the 100 or so patients in the discovery cohort were randomly divided in a 7:3 ratio. The study also compared thyroid tissue and blood T-cell repertoires from five or six Graves' hyperthyroidism patients. Prospective prediction of ophthalmopathy was tested in an independent validation cohort consisting of about 19 hyperthyroidism patients and 17 patients who later progressed to ophthalmopathy. Once sampling was done, hyperthyroidism patients were given methimazole at a starting dose of 30 mg daily, whereas ophthalmopathy patients were given high-dose intravenous methylprednisolone. The paper as a whole reports these results and caveats: No statistical method was used to set the sample size in advance, and investigators knew the group allocation. In cross-validation, a model built on a 13 V-J signature told ophthalmopathy apart from stable hyperthyroidism with 85% to 90% sensitivity and approximately 84% specificity, and in testing the same model reached 80%/75%. In validation, the model predicted progression to ophthalmopathy with just under 71% sensitivity and 72% to 75% specificity, a median of around 6.6 months before onset. Blood samples also contained most of the expanded thyroid clonotypes (frequency above 0.001), which suggests that blood repertoires may reflect thyroid immune responses.

A patient counted as having stable Graves' hyperthyroidism if no progression to ophthalmopathy occurred over 18 months of follow-up. The hyperthyroidism patients were between 18 and 65 years old and newly diagnosed, with a disease duration of less than 2 months. Exclusion was applied to patients with uncontrolled infections, other autoimmune diseases, pregnancy or lactation. Diagnoses were established on the basis of clinical symptoms, serum thyroxine and TRAb, thyroid ultrasound, and orbital computed tomography. Ficoll-Paque density gradient centrifugation was used to isolate PBMCs from around 9.1 ml of fresh peripheral blood. Trizol reagent was used to extract total RNA, and RNA quality was then checked on an Agilent 2100 Bioanalyzer. Amplification of TCR beta CDR3 regions was carried out from RNA transcripts. The first round of RT-PCR for the TCR CDR3 was performed with the HTBI primer set and the Qiagen OneStep RT-PCR kit. The libraries were constructed in a second round of multiplex PCR and then size-selected and purified. Sequencing of the libraries was done on an Illumina HiSeq2000 using paired-end 100 bp reads. The paper's data handling went like this. Raw data were processed with SOAPnuke, discarding reads with adapters, uncalled bases, mean Phred below 15, or no exact constant-primer or identifier match. COPE v1.2.5 was used to merge high-quality paired reads, and clonotypes were defined as unique nucleotide sequences. MiTCR v1.1 was used to align clonotypes to the IMGT TRBV, TRBD and TRBJ reference segments. Only V-J combinations with frequency above 0.0001, covering 99.2% of repertoires, were analysed. The TCS score was defined as F50 (clonal expansion) divided by E x V (chaos), with BLOSUM62-based TCRdist calculated between CDR3 peptides within each V-J. Welch's t-statistics and random forest reduced roughly 540 V-J features to 13, which were used in a naive Bayes classifier (R e1071). Through fastp at Q25 and MiXCR, TCRdb rebuilt clones from the public reads, retaining in-frame beta chains. Under each unique CDR3 protein, matching rows form one entry showing the most common genes and DNA. For this entry, the V and J calls and clone size follow TCRdb and not the study's own pipeline. Across this sample there are roughly 380,000 distinct CDR3 sequences, with roughly 19% seen only once. Of the sample, 3.5% to 4% is held by the ten largest clones.

The sequence was obtained from a woman in her late teens or twenties with Graves' hyperthyroidism. The sequenced sample was blood. The rearranged chain carries TRBV3-1 and TRBJ1-1, with 7 bases in between that match TRBD1. The CDR3 is CASSQFGGGAIEAFF. The DNA reads TGTGCCAGCAGCCAGTTCGGAGGGGGCGCGATTGAAGCTTTCTTT.